This T cell receptor (beta chain) was sequenced during a study of blood T cells in healthy people across ages. Germline CDR1 SGHRS, CDR2 YFSETQ. CDR3 size: 13 residues. V gave up 0 bases and J gave up 6 bases, with 10 bases separating them. Combining a sample-barcoded 5' primer with a J-beta primer mix, a second PCR ran for roughly 7 to 11 cycles. TCRdb re-called the 5' RACE reads through MiXCR, storing one row per CDR3 protein. The table shows about 1 million distinct CDR3 sequences, with under 55% occurring only once. This clonotype was obtained from a woman aged 60 to 75 in good health. The chain couples TRBV5-1 to TRBJ2-7, with a tentative D call TRBD1 (6 bases). Sequenced material: blood. The CDR3 protein is CASSLGPGVEQYF. Here the CDR3 DNA reads TGCGCCAGCAGCTTGGGGCCAGGGGTCGAGCAGTACTTC.